The T cell receptor (beta chain) described here comes from a study of cytomegalovirus exposure and HLA in healthy donors. The study's findings and limits: One later analysis reportedly identified an Asian-associated ancestry cluster that showed fewer N-insertions than the approximately 700-donor mean. It is likely that the observed cluster of highly shared sequence variants was a sequencing artifact.

With 60 Vbeta and 13 Jbeta primers, the PCR was carried out. TCRdb keeps only in-frame clones here, not all; method: immunoSEQ multiplex PCR. Of 180,000 or so clones in the sample, roughly 70% were seen once. Each donor was healthy, and each was a bone marrow donor. The trim removed 8 bases at V and 4 bases at J, leaving 7 bases unmatched. The CDR3 is 14 residues long. Germline V gives CDR1 MDHEN, CDR2 SYDVKM. Note on this clone: Its cognate antigen is unknown.

This TCR derives from a male donor in good health and CMV-seronegative. V and J are TRBV28 and TRBJ1-4; 7 positions agree with TRBD1. Sequencing was done on a sample of PBMCs. The DNA for the CDR3 is TGTGCCAGCGCCTTCCAGGGGGATAATGAAAAACTGTTTTTT. Its translation is CASAFQGDNEKLFF.